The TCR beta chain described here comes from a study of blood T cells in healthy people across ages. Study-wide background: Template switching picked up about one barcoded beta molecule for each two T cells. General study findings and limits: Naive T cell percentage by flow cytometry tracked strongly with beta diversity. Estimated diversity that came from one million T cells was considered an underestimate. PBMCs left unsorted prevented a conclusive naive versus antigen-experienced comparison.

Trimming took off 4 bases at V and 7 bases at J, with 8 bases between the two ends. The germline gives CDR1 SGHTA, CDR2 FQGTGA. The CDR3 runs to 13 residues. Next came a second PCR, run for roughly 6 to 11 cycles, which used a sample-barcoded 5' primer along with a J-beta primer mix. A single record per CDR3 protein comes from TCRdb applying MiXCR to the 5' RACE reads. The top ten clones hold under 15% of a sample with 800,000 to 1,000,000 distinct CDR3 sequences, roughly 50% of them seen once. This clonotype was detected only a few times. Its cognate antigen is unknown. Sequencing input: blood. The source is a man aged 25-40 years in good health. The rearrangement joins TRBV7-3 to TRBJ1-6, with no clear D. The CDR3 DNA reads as TGTGCCAGCAGCTCGAACAGCAATTCACCCCTCCACTTT. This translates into CASSSNSNSPLHF.